These T cell receptor beta chains were read from a single sample in a study of cytomegalovirus exposure and HLA in healthy donors. Generated by immunoSEQ multiplex PCR, the TCRdb table keeps only in-frame clones and is missing some. The table for this sample gives about 110,000 clones. The sample comprised PBMCs. The origin of the receptors is a man aged 25-45 years in good health and CMV-seronegative. Each CDR3 is given with its conserved first and last residue. The order of the fields is V gene, J gene, D gene, CDR3 protein, CDR3 DNA. D genes are given only for firm matches.

V: TRBV2; J: TRBJ1-2; D: TRBD1; CDR3: CASRAGTGDVGYGHTF; DNA: TGTGCCAGCAGGGCCGGGACAGGGGATGTTGGCTATGGCCACACCTTC
V: TRBV5-1; J: TRBJ2-3; D: TRBD2; CDR3: CASSRGTSGVGTDTQYF; DNA: TGCGCCAGCAGCCGGGGGACTAGCGGGGTGGGCACAGATACGCAGTATTTT
V: TRBV5-1; J: TRBJ1-5; D: -; CDR3: CASSSREGQPQHF; DNA: TGCGCCAGCAGCTCGAGGGAAGGACAGCCCCAGCATTTT
V: TRBV29-1; J: TRBJ2-5; D: TRBD1; CDR3: CSVGNRDRGRETQYF; DNA: TGCAGCGTGGGAAACCGGGACAGGGGTAGGGAGACCCAGTACTTC
V: TRBV7-9; J: TRBJ2-3; D: TRBD2; CDR3: CASSTGLSGVTDTQYF; DNA: TGTGCCAGCAGCACCGGACTAAGCGGGGTCACAGATACGCAGTATTTT
V: TRBV6-5; J: TRBJ2-5; D: TRBD2; CDR3: CASRGLVPRETQYF; DNA: TGTGCCAGCAGGGGACTAGTCCCCCGGGAGACCCAGTACTTC
V: TRBV29-1; J: TRBJ1-1; D: -; CDR3: CSVAPQGNTEAFF; DNA: TGCAGCGTTGCGCCCCAGGGGAACACTGAAGCTTTCTTT
V: TRBV5-6; J: TRBJ1-1; D: -; CDR3: CASSLGRLNTEAFF; DNA: TGTGCCAGCAGCTTGGGGCGGTTAAACACTGAAGCTTTCTTT
V: TRBV5-4; J: TRBJ1-3; D: -; CDR3: CASSVDSISGNTIYF; DNA: TGTGCCAGCAGCGTGGACAGTATCTCTGGAAACACCATATATTTT
V: TRBV5-5; J: TRBJ2-3; D: -; CDR3: CASSLNRGGSTDTQYF; DNA: TGTGCCAGCAGCTTGAATAGGGGGGGGTCCACAGATACGCAGTATTTT
V: TRBV6-4; J: TRBJ1-1; D: -; CDR3: CASSDPFTGTEAFF; DNA: TGTGCCAGCAGTGACCCCTTCACAGGGACTGAAGCTTTCTTT